One T cell receptor beta chain is described in this entry. The authors' processing: Counts of nucleated cells, estimated from reference gene primer amplification, were obtained. Sequencing was performed with immunoSEQ multiplex PCR; in TCRdb, only in-frame clones are kept and a portion is missing. That table gives V, J and clone size, and the DNA gave D and trimming. Of 88,000 or so clones listed, approximately 90% are singletons. This record comes from a study of blood T cell repertoires in COVID-19. Study-level information: The United States, Italy and Spain provided the acute and convalescent COVID-19 samples. In each case, the material was cDNA or gDNA derived from T cells, B-cell-depleted T cells, or PBMCs.

This clonotype was obtained from a man in his fifties with acute or convalescent COVID-19. Sequencing input: peripheral blood.

The CDR3 here is CAISDGTQGNEQFF. The CDR3 nucleotides are TGTGCCATCAGTGACGGGACCCAGGGGAATGAGCAGTTCTTC. V is TRBV10-3 and J is TRBJ2-1; perhaps TRBD1 as D (6 bases). Germline values: CDR1 ENHRY, CDR2 SYGVKD. Trimming left V 3 bases short and J 7 bases short, with 13 bases between. This CDR3 is 14 amino acids long.